One and the same sample provided the 27 T cell receptor beta chains below, sequenced in a study of blood T cell repertoires in COVID-19. Only in-frame clones appear in the TCRdb table, and some are missing; sequencing was by immunoSEQ multiplex PCR. The table has 410,000 or so clones, 89% seen once. Sequenced input: peripheral blood. Receptor source: a woman between 40 and 55 years old with COVID-19, enrolled during active disease.

The chain carries TRBV28 and TRBJ1-2, with a weak D call TRBD1 (6 bases). Trimming took 4 bases from V and 1 from J, leaving 7 bases between them. The CDR3 runs 13 residues. CDR1 and CDR2 from the germline V gene are MDHEN and SYDVKM. Here the CDR3 reads CASSSGVNYGYTF. The CDR3 nucleotides are TGTGCCAGCAGTTCAGGGGTTAACTATGGCTACACCTTC.

The V call is TRBV2, the J call TRBJ2-3; 15 bases match TRBD2. The CDR3 consists of 19 residues. Per the germline V gene, CDR1 is SNHLY and CDR2 is FYNNEI. The J segment lost 0 bases and the V segment lost 2 bases, leaving 6 bases of the junction unmatched. CDR3 bases: TGTGCCAGCAGTGAACCGGGGACTAGCGGGGGGCCTAGCACAGATACGCAGTATTTT. Translating gives CASSEPGTSGGPSTDTQYF.

The gene calls are TRBV10-3 and TRBJ2-2; TRBD1 matches at 8 bases. The CDR3 loop spans 14 amino acids. Germline lookup yields CDR1 ENHRY and CDR2 SYGVKD. Losses at the gene ends were 6 bases for V and 4 bases for J; bases not matched to a gene: 4. The CDR3 DNA reads as TGTGCCATCAGCACAGGGGGAGGCACCGGGGAGCTGTTTTTT. Its protein product is CAISTGGGTGELFF.

This chain joins TRBV24-1 and TRBJ2-2; a weak D match, TRBD2 (6 bases). Deletions cut 3 bases from V and 4 bases from J, with 8 bases between. Germline loops: CDR1 KGHDR, CDR2 SFDVKD. The CDR3 length is 14 residues. DNA for the CDR3: TGTGCCACCAGTGATCGCGGGACCACCGGGGAGCTGTTTTTT. Protein sequence: CATSDRGTTGELFF.

As to this clone: At one end the junction does not follow the germline gene, possibly because of a read error. The chain links TRBV13 to TRBJ1-5, with D possibly matching TRBD1 (5 bases). This CDR3 contains 17 residues. Germline V gives CDR1 PRHDT, CDR2 FYEKMQ (reference sequence). This CDR3 reads CASSLGHRREGNQPQHF. For the CDR3, the DNA is TGTGCCAGCAGCCTAGGACACAGGCGGGAGGGTAATCAGCCCCAGCATTTT.

This chain links TRBV7-8 with TRBJ1-2; 9 bases agree with TRBD1. The CDR3 consists of 16 residues. The V and J ends lost 3 bases and 6 bases, in that order; junction bases with no gene match: 11. Germline V gene lookup returns CDR1 SGHVS and CDR2 FQNEAQ. CDR3 in amino acids: CASSFYRQGQGDGYTF. In DNA form, the CDR3 reads TGTGCCAGCAGCTTTTACCGCCAGGGACAGGGCGATGGCTACACCTTC.

The J gene is TRBJ1-3, the V gene TRBV15; 8 bases agree with TRBD1. This CDR3 is built from 15 residues. Per the germline V gene, CDR1 is LNHNV and CDR2 is YYDKDF (reference sequence). Losses at the gene ends were 6 bases for V and 4 bases for J; bases not matched to a gene: 8. CDR3 residues: CATRGDRTPGNTIYF. The CDR3 bases are TGTGCCACCAGGGGGGACAGGACCCCGGGAAACACCATATATTTT.

The rearrangement joins TRBV15 to TRBJ1-5; tentative D call: TRBD1 (6 bases). CDR1 is LNHNV, CDR2 YYDKDF, per germline (reference sequence). V was trimmed by 5 bases and J by 1 base, leaving 21 bases between them. The CDR3 sequence is 18 residues long. The CDR3 region has the DNA TGTGCCACCAGCCTACGAACGATCGGGGGGCTAAGCAATCAGCCCCAGCATTTT. Translation: CATSLRTIGGLSNQPQHF.

V usage is TRBV6-5 and J usage is TRBJ1-1; 12 bases map to TRBD1. CDR1 is MNHEY and CDR2 is SVGAGI in the germline V gene. J gave up 6 bases and V 2 bases, and 4 bases lay outside the gene matches. The CDR3 has 15 amino acids. This CDR3 reads CASSYGDRGQSEAFF. CDR3 nucleotide sequence: TGTGCCAGCAGTTACGGGGACAGGGGGCAATCTGAAGCTTTCTTT.

The chain uses TRBV5-6 and TRBJ2-1, with 9 bases matching TRBD1. Trimming removed 2 bases from V and 5 bases from J; junction bases left unmatched: 5. Germline assignment: CDR1 SGHDT and CDR2 YYEEEE. The CDR3 covers 15 residues. In nucleotides, the CDR3 is TGTGCCAGCAGCTTAGGGACAGGGTTGAACAATGAGCAGTTCTTC. As protein: CASSLGTGLNNEQFF.

The J gene is TRBJ1-5, the V gene TRBV24-1; no clear D gene. The CDR3 sequence is 13 residues long. CDR1 is KGHDR, CDR2 SFDVKD, per germline. Trimming cost V 2 bases and J 4 bases, with 5 bases left between them. The CDR3 here is CATSDSLNQPQHF. CDR3 bases: TGTGCCACCAGTGATTCCCTAAATCAGCCCCAGCATTTT.

This clone has more than one count but fewer than ten. The chain recombines TRBV20-1 with TRBJ1-5; 9 nucleotides line up with TRBD1. CDR1 and CDR2 from the germline V gene are DFQATT and SNEGSKA (reference sequence). The CDR3 spans 16 residues. J lost 5 bases, V lost 3 bases, and 11 bases had no gene match. CDR3 loop: CSASNPGQGFDQPQHF. CDR3 bases: TGCAGTGCTAGTAACCCGGGACAGGGTTTCGATCAGCCCCAGCATTTT.

CDR3 residues: CASSHVWPTGGASTEAFF. The CDR3 region has the DNA TGCGCCAGCAGCCACGTATGGCCGACGGGGGGCGCGAGCACTGAAGCTTTCTTT. The rearrangement uses TRBV4-1 and TRBJ1-1; maybe TRBD1 (6 bases). The V gene lost 3 bases and the J gene lost 4 bases, with 24 bases spanning the gap. CDR1 is MGHRA, CDR2 YSYEKL, per germline. This CDR3 has 18 residues.

The chain carries TRBV4-1 and TRBJ1-5; D is possibly TRBD1 (6 bases). The CDR3 contains 14 residues. The ends were cut back, 1 base at V and 5 bases at J, with 9 bases in the middle. Germline loops: CDR1 MGHRA, CDR2 YSYEKL. The chain's CDR3 is CASSQGAGDQPQHF. The CDR3 DNA follows: TGCGCCAGCAGCCAAGGGGCAGGGGATCAGCCCCAGCATTTT.

The CDR3 is CSVSGGPTYNEQFF. CDR3 coding DNA: TGCAGCGTCTCGGGAGGGCCCACCTACAATGAGCAGTTCTTC. The gene calls are TRBV29-1 and TRBJ2-1; TRBD2 aligns across 8 bases. Losses at the gene ends were 6 bases for V and 2 bases for J; bases not matched to a gene: 6. The CDR3 consists of 14 residues. Germline V gives CDR1 SQVTM, CDR2 ANQGSEA.

About this clone itself: The sample holds other DNA sequences that translate to the same CDR3. The V gene is TRBV6-6, the J gene TRBJ2-5; no reliable D call. This CDR3 is built from 11 residues. Germline V CDR1 and CDR2: MNHNY, SVGAGI (reference sequence). V was pared by 6 bases and J by 4 bases, with 6 bases between. The DNA for the CDR3 is TGTGCCAGCAGCCCCTTAGAGACCCAGTACTTC. It codes for CASSPLETQYF.

The rearrangement joins TRBV7-2 to TRBJ1-6; D perhaps matches TRBD1 (5 bases). CDR3 length: 14 amino acids. Trimming took 5 bases from V and 9 from J, leaving 14 bases between them. Looked up from germline, CDR1 is SGHTA and CDR2 is FQGNSA. This chain's CDR3 is CASSPDLGGSPLHF. The CDR3 bases are TGTGCCAGCAGCCCGGATCTCGGGGGTTCACCCCTCCACTTT. The complete variable domain, with remaining parts taken from reference TRBV7-2 and TRBJ1-6, reads GAGVSQSPSNKVTEKGKDVELRCDPISGHTALYWYRQSLGQGLEFLIYFQGNSAPDKSGLPSDRFSAERTGGSVSTLTIQRTQQEDSAVYLCASSPDLGGSPLHFGNGTRLTVT.

The rearrangement joins TRBV19 to TRBJ2-1; 7 bases line up with TRBD2. V trimming: 3 bases; J trimming: 2 bases; junction bases outside the gene matches: 10. This CDR3 is 17 amino acids long. Germline V lookup: CDR1 LNHDA, CDR2 SQIVND (reference sequence). CDR3 loop: CASSISGGRFPYNEQFF. CDR3 nucleotides: TGTGCCAGTAGTATTTCGGGCGGGAGATTCCCCTACAATGAGCAGTTCTTC.

The chain employs TRBV28 and TRBJ1-5; D may be TRBD1 (6 bases). Germline V gives CDR1 MDHEN, CDR2 SYDVKM. The CDR3 is made up of 13 amino acids. The germline V and J ends were trimmed by 7 bases and 7 bases, with 14 bases remaining between them. The CDR3 spells CASNRELKQPQHF. The DNA for the CDR3 is TGTGCCAGCAACAGGGAGTTAAAGCAGCCCCAGCATTTT. Using reference TRBV28 and TRBJ1-5 for the parts outside the CDR3, the full variable domain is DVKVTQSSRYLVKRTGEKVFLECVQDMDHENMFWYRQDPGLGLRLIYFSYDVKMKEKGDIPEGYSVSREKKERFSLILESASTNQTSMYLCASNRELKQPQHFGDGTRLSIL.

The chain links TRBV5-4 to TRBJ1-6; no definite D call. V was cut by 0 bases and J by 1 base, with 8 bases left in between. The CDR3 is 16 residues long. Germline V gene sequence: CDR1 SGHNT, CDR2 YYREEE (reference sequence). This CDR3 reads CASSLVQVSYNSPLHF. The CDR3 DNA is TGTGCCAGCAGCTTGGTCCAGGTTTCCTATAATTCACCCCTCCACTTT.

The V call is TRBV18, the J call TRBJ1-1; 7 nucleotides agree with TRBD1. Per the germline V gene, CDR1 is KGHSH and CDR2 is LQKENI. Germline trimming cut 3 bases from V and 0 bases from J; bases unmatched to any gene: 10. The CDR3 extends over 17 amino acids. CDR3 in DNA: TGTGCCAGCTCACCCAGAGTCGGGACAGCTATGAACACTGAAGCTTTCTTT. It translates to CASSPRVGTAMNTEAFF.

The chain uses TRBV5-1 and TRBJ2-1, with TRBD2 identical over 11 bases. This CDR3 is built from 16 residues. Per germline, CDR1 SGHRS and CDR2 YFSETQ. Losses at the gene ends were 0 bases for V and 5 bases for J; bases not matched to a gene: 4. CDR3 DNA: TGCGCCAGCAGCTTGGGGGGGACTAGCGGACACAATGAGCAGTTCTTC. Protein sequence: CASSLGGTSGHNEQFF.

This clone was counted once. CDR3 in DNA: TGTGCCAGCATTGCACTCCGGGACAGGGGTGGAAAGGAAAAACTGTTTTTT. This translates into CASIALRDRGGKEKLFF. The chain carries TRBV28 and TRBJ1-4; 10 bases fit TRBD1. With V trimmed by 7 bases and J by 8 bases, 16 bases remained unmatched. Germline V gene data show CDR1 as MDHEN and CDR2 as SYDVKM. The CDR3 covers 17 residues.

The DNA for the CDR3 is TGTGCCAGCAGTGATGCAGGCTACGAGCAGTACTTC. It translates to CASSDAGYEQYF. The V call is TRBV6-1, the J call TRBJ2-7; no definite D call. Trimming pared 3 bases from V and 3 bases from J, leaving 6 bases between. Germline V gene data show CDR1 as MNHNS and CDR2 as SASEGT. This CDR3 region has 12 residues.

J is TRBJ1-1 and V is TRBV28; D might be TRBD1 (6 bases). Trimming left V 1 base short and J 5 bases short, with 11 bases between. Germline V CDR1 and CDR2: MDHEN, SYDVKM. CDR3 length: 14 residues. CDR3 residues: CASSLLGGQTEAFF. DNA of the CDR3: TGTGCCAGCAGTTTATTGGGGGGGCAGACTGAAGCTTTCTTT. The full variable domain, its missing parts supplied by reference TRBV28 and TRBJ1-1, is DVKVTQSSRYLVKRTGEKVFLECVQDMDHENMFWYRQDPGLGLRLIYFSYDVKMKEKGDIPEGYSVSREKKERFSLILESASTNQTSMYLCASSLLGGQTEAFFGQGTRLTVV.

The rearrangement links TRBV28 to TRBJ1-2; 9 nucleotides match TRBD1. Trimming removed 5 bases from V and 0 bases from J; junction bases left unmatched: 10. The germline gives CDR1 MDHEN, CDR2 SYDVKM. The CDR3 has 17 residues. The CDR3 loop is CASSPHTGGRPNYGYTF. CDR3 DNA: TGTGCCAGCAGTCCGCACACAGGGGGCAGGCCTAACTATGGCTACACCTTC.

This clone appeared a single time. The chain joins TRBV6-5 to TRBJ2-3; no firm D call. Looked up from germline, CDR1 is MNHEY and CDR2 is SVGAGI. V was trimmed by 6 bases and J by 6 bases, leaving 13 bases between them. The CDR3 covers 13 residues. CDR3 protein: CASSQLWLDTQYF. In nucleotides, the CDR3 is TGTGCCAGCAGCCAACTTTGGTTGGATACGCAGTATTTT.